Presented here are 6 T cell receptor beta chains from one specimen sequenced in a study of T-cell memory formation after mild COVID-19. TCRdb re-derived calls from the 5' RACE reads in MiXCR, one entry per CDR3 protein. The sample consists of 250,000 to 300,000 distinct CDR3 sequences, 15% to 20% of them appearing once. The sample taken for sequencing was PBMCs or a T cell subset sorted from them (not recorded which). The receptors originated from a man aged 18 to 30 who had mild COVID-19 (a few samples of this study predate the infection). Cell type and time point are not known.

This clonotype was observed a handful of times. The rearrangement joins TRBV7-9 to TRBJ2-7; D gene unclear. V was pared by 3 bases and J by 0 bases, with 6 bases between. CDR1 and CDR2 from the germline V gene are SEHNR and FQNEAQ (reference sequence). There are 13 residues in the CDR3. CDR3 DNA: TGTGCCAGCAGCTTCGACAACTCCTACGAGCAGTACGTC. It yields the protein CASSFDNSYEQYV.

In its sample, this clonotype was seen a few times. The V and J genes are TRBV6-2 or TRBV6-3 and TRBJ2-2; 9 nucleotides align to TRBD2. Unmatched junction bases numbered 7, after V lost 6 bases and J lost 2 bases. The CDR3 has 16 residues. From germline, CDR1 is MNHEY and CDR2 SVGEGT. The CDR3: CASRPLAGLNTGELFF. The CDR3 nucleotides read TGTGCCAGCAGACCCCTAGCGGGGCTAAACACCGGGGAGCTGTTTTTT.

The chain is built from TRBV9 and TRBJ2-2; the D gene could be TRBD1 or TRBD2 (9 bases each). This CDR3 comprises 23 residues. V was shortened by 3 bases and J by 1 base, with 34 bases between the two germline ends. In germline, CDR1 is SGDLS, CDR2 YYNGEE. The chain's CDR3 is CASSDRDRVFDPLAGRNTGELFF. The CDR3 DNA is TGTGCCAGCAGCGACCGGGACAGGGTGTTCGACCCTCTAGCGGGGAGGAACACCGGGGAGCTGTTTTTT.

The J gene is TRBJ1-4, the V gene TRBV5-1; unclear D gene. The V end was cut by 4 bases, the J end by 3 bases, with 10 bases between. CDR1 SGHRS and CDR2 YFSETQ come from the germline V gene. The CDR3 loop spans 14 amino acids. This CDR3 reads CASSQGAANEKLFF. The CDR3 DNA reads TGCGCCAGCAGCCAAGGAGCGGCTAATGAAAAACTGTTTTTT.

The CDR3 protein is CASAGGPLYGYTF. CDR3 sequence (DNA): TGTGCCAGCGCGGGTGGACCGTTATATGGCTACACCTTC. The chain is built from TRBV12-3 or TRBV12-4 and TRBJ1-2; D remains unclear. Trimming cost V 8 bases and J 5 bases, with 15 bases left between them. CDR3 length: 13 residues.

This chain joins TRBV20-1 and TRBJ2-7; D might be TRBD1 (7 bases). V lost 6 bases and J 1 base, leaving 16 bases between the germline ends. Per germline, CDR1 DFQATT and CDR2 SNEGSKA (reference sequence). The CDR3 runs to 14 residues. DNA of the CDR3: TGCAGTGCCCCCGCAGGGGGGAGTTCCTACGAGCAGTACTTC. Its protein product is CSAPAGGSSYEQYF.